This TCR beta chain was observed in a study of siplizumab effects on memory and regulatory T cells. Study-wide results and limits: Reactions containing siplizumab showed mappable alloreactive CD4+ clones averaging approximately 70% Treg-derived, versus 25% to 30% in controls. Naive T cells appeared more diverse than memory cells and seemed to be major alloresponse contributors.

Some clones are missing from TCRdb's copy, which holds only in-frame ones; the method was immunoSEQ multiplex PCR. The sample consists of tens of thousands of clones, approximately 82% of them appearing once. The CDR3 totals 15 residues. V shed 4 bases, J shed 2 bases, and the junction held 3 bases outside the gene matches. Germline values: CDR1 PRHDT, CDR2 FYEKMQ (reference sequence). Of note for this clone: Its cognate antigen is unknown.

The chain joins TRBV13 to TRBJ2-3, with 10 positions matching TRBD2. The clonotype was recovered from a human donor in good health. The sample comprised memory CD4+ T cells sorted from blood. CDR3 in amino acids: CASSSLAGFTDTQYF. Written as DNA, the CDR3 is TGTGCCAGCAGCTCACTAGCGGGATTCACAGATACGCAGTATTTT.